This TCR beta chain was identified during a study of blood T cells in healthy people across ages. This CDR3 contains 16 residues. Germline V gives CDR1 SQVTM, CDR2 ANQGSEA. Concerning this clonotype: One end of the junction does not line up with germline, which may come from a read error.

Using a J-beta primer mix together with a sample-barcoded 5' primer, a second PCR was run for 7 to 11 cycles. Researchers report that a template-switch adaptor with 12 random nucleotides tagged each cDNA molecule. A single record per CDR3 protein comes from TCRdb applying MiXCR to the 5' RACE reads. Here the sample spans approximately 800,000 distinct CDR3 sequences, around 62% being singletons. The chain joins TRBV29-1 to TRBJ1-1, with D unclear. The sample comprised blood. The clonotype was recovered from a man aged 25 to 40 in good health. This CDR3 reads CNVVGESSPVNTEAFF. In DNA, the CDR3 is TGCAACGTTGTGGGCGAATCAAGCCCTGTGAACACTGAAGCTTTCTTT.